One sample yielded the 5 T cell receptor beta chains listed below, sequenced in a study of neurological immune-mediated disorders. TCRdb reprocessed the 5' RACE reads via MiXCR and lists one record per CDR3 protein. The sample shows fewer than 50,000 distinct CDR3 sequences, over 2% of them seen only once. Input material: PBMCs. Receptors originate from a man aged 30 to 45 with multiple sclerosis.

Ten or more counts support this clonotype. The V and J genes are TRBV28 and TRBJ1-1; tentative D call: TRBD1 (5 bases). CDR3 length: 15 residues. The V gene's germline CDR1 is MDHEN and CDR2 SYDVKM. V dropped 6 bases and J dropped 5 bases, with 19 bases sitting between them. CDR3 residues: CASRQLRGYGTEAFF. CDR3 bases: TGTGCCAGCAGACAGTTAAGGGGTTACGGTACTGAAGCTTTCTTT.

This clonotype was recorded many times. J is TRBJ1-1 and V is TRBV5-1; 7 nucleotides line up with TRBD1. The CDR3 is 13 amino acids. V shed 6 bases and J 1 base; nucleotides not matched to a gene: 3. The germline CDR1 and CDR2 sequences are SGHRS and YFSETQ. CDR3 in amino acids: CASNRGGNTEAFF. Here the CDR3 DNA reads TGCGCCAGCAACAGGGGAGGGAACACTGAAGCTTTCTTT. Full variable domain (rest looked up from reference TRBV5-1 and TRBJ1-1): KAGVTQTPRYLIKTRGQQVTLSCSPISGHRSVSWYQQTPGQGLQFLFEYFSETQRNKGNFPGRFSGRQFSNSRSEMNVSTLELGDSALYLCASNRGGNTEAFFGQGTRLTVV.

This clonotype was found many times. The chain uses TRBV20-1 and TRBJ2-7; D not resolved. CDR3 length: 17 residues. CDR1 is DFQATT and CDR2 is SNEGSKA in the germline V gene (reference sequence). V gave up 6 bases and J gave up 0 bases, with 24 bases separating them. CDR3 loop: CSAPRIGSLTNSYEQYF. In nucleotides, the CDR3 is TGCAGTGCCCCCCGGATCGGATCTCTTACCAACTCCTACGAGCAGTACTTC.

This clonotype was recorded many times. This chain links TRBV3-1 with TRBJ2-1; tentatively, D is TRBD2 (7 bases). Germline V CDR1 and CDR2: LGHDT, YNNKEL (reference sequence). This CDR3 comprises 17 residues. Deletions cut 3 bases from V and 8 bases from J, with 23 bases between. The CDR3 here is CASSHRVGGGPQHEQFF. In DNA form, the CDR3 reads TGTGCCAGCAGCCATAGAGTAGGGGGGGGCCCTCAGCATGAGCAGTTCTTC.

This clonotype was counted at least ten times. The chain combines TRBV28 with TRBJ1-4; no clear D. The CDR3 totals 14 residues. The germline CDR1 and CDR2 sequences are MDHEN and SYDVKM. Trimming took 4 bases from V and 8 from J, leaving 14 bases between them. CDR3 nucleotides: TGTGCCAGCAGTTACAAGGGAACGAGGGAAAAACTGTTTTTT. It encodes CASSYKGTREKLFF.